This entry is about one T cell receptor (beta chain). Antigen: not known. The data are from a study of T cell responses to AZD1222 COVID-19 vaccine. Whole-study results and caveats: Reportedly, close to half of spike-specific TCRs are directed against unmutated variant regions. Only five to seven AZD1222 recipients were seropositive at baseline. White British donors predominated, females outnumbered males, and clonal diversity was possibly underestimated. Repertoire sampling occurred only after the peak T cell response.

Repertoires were generated with immunoSEQ multiplex PCR, while TCRdb's copy carries only in-frame clones and drops some. The sample carries over 100,000 clones, around 82% recorded once. This CDR3 has 14 amino acids. V lost 2 bases and J 5 bases, leaving 12 bases between the germline ends. CDR1 is MNHNS and CDR2 is SASEGT in the germline V gene. The sequencing used peripheral blood, collected on day 0 of AZD1222 vaccination. J is TRBJ1-2 and V is TRBV6-1, with D unclear. This clonotype originated in an adult in good health. As DNA, the CDR3 is TGTGCCAGCAGTGAAAGGCCAGTTTATTATGGCTACACCTTC. This encodes CASSERPVYYGYTF.